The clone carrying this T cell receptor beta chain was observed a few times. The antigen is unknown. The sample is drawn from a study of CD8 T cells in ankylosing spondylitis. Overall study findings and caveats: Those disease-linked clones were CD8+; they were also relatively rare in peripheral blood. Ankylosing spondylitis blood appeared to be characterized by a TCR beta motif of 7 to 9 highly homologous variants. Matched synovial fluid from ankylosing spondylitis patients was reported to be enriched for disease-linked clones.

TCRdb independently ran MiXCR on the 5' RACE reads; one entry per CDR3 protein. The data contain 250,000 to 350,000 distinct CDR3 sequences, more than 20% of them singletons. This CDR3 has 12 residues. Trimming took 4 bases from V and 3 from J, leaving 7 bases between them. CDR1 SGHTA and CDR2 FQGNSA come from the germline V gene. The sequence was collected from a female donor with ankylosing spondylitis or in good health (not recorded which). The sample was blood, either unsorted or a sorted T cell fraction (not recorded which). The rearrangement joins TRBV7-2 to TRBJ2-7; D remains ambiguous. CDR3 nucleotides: TGTGCCAGCAGCTCTGGGTTCTACGAGCAGTACTTC. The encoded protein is CASSSGFYEQYF. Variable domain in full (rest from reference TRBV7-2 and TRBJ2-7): GAGVSQSPSNKVTEKGKDVELRCDPISGHTALYWYRQSLGQGLEFLIYFQGNSAPDKSGLPSDRFSAERTGGSVSTLTIQRTQQEDSAVYLCASSSGFYEQYFGPGTRLTVT.